These T cell receptor beta chains were read from a single sample in a study of blood T cell repertoires in COVID-19. Some clones are missing from TCRdb's copy, which holds only in-frame ones; the method was immunoSEQ multiplex PCR. The sample includes 130,000 to 150,000 clones, 85% to 90% seen only once; the top ten take 0.95% to 1.5%. Sequencing was done on a sample of PBMCs or T cells enriched from blood (not recorded which). These receptors all stem from a woman in her thirties with acute COVID-19. The CDR3 runs from the conserved cysteine through the conserved F or W.

length	V	J	CDR3
15	TRBV19	TRBJ2-5	CASSIDLDSQETQYF
18	TRBV28	TRBJ2-4	CASSLGIWGLAAKNIQYF
16	TRBV28	TRBJ2-6	CASSLVAGAGANVLTF
15	TRBV5-6	TRBJ1-3	CASSDFGLSGNTIYF
14	TRBV27	TRBJ1-2	CASSFTGANYGYTF
15	TRBV6-5	TRBJ1-2	CASSYEGGKTYGYTF
13	TRBV9	TRBJ2-4	CASSPQPGEGQYF
15	TRBV10-3	TRBJ1-2	CAISESDRAVGGYTF
13	TRBV5-8	TRBJ2-7	CASSWGHSYEQYF
16	TRBV4-2	TRBJ2-1	CASSQALAGGPGEQFF
17	TRBV7-6	TRBJ2-2	CASSLVIWGLSTGELFF
14	TRBV7-2	TRBJ2-7	CASSSASGSSEQYF
15	TRBV2	TRBJ1-2	CASSEGLARGDGYTF
17	TRBV28	TRBJ1-5	CASSSGQVVYSNQPQHF
15	TRBV28	TRBJ1-3	CASSWPRGTGNTIYF
15	TRBV30	TRBJ1-2	CAWSPDSFMWYGYTF
15	TRBV3-1/TRBV3-2	TRBJ2-1	CASSPPLAGHNEQFF
15	TRBV27	TRBJ1-4	CASSFRDATNEKLFF
13	TRBV28	TRBJ2-1	CASVDSSYNEQFF
13	TRBV2	TRBJ1-1	CASLTDMNTEAFF
14	TRBV28	TRBJ1-1	CASSPVDRHTEAFF
15	TRBV5-1	TRBJ1-2	CASIGTATGMEGYTF
12	TRBV12-3/TRBV12-4	TRBJ1-1	CASSFYQGEAFF
19	TRBV7-2	TRBJ1-5	CASSPSIQGMGYSNQPQHF
16	TRBV7-2	TRBJ2-7	CASSLNPPSVGYEQYF
17	TRBV30	TRBJ2-7	CAWSVFYPGQKSYEQYF
14	TRBV7-3	TRBJ1-2	CASSLQGSLYGYTF
12	TRBV27	TRBJ2-7	CASSRGGYEQYF